What follows are 6 T cell receptor beta chains derived from one specimen sequenced in a study of blood T cell repertoires in COVID-19. Here immunoSEQ multiplex PCR was the method, and the copy in TCRdb shows in-frame clones only, minus some. The sample has approximately 280,000 clones, about nine tenths seen once. The sequenced material came from peripheral blood. The receptors were gathered from a woman aged 55-70 years with acute or convalescent COVID-19.

The chain couples TRBV28 to TRBJ1-1, with D maybe TRBD1 (6 bases). CDR1 is MDHEN and CDR2 is SYDVKM in the germline V gene. The V gene lost 7 bases and the J gene lost 5 bases, with 20 bases spanning the gap. CDR3 length: 15 amino acids. The CDR3 sequence: CASIIWGRGDTEAFF. CDR3 bases: TGTGCCAGCATTATTTGGGGCAGGGGTGATACTGAAGCTTTCTTT.

The chain links TRBV19 to TRBJ1-6; the match to TRBD1 covers 9 bases. The CDR3 is made up of 16 amino acids. After removal of 5 bases from V and 0 bases from J, the junction contained 2 bases not matched to a gene. Germline V gene lookup returns CDR1 LNHDA and CDR2 SQIVND (reference sequence). The CDR3 sequence: CASSLDRGSYNSPLHF. The DNA for the CDR3 is TGTGCCAGTAGTTTGGACAGGGGCTCCTATAATTCACCCCTCCACTTT.

The V gene is TRBV19, the J gene TRBJ1-5; tentatively, D is TRBD1 (6 bases). Germline CDR1 and CDR2: LNHDA and SQIVND (reference sequence). Trimming took 7 bases from V and 0 from J, leaving 13 bases between them. This CDR3 has 15 residues. The CDR3 protein is CASNLGTYSNQPQHF. The CDR3 coding sequence is TGTGCCAGTAATTTGGGGACATATAGCAATCAGCCCCAGCATTTT.

For this clone: Other DNA sequences in this sample translate to the same CDR3. The chain carries TRBV15 and TRBJ1-3; 7 nucleotides line up with TRBD1. CDR1 and CDR2 (germline): LNHNV, YYDKDF (reference sequence). The CDR3 contains 19 residues. Trimming removed 5 bases from V and 0 bases from J; junction bases left unmatched: 16. The CDR3 DNA is TGTGCCACCAGCTCTGGAAGGGGGCTGGAAGAGAGCTCTGGAAACACCATATATTTT. Protein sequence: CATSSGRGLEESSGNTIYF.

J is TRBJ1-4 and V is TRBV5-4; D perhaps matches TRBD1 (6 bases). The germline V and J ends were trimmed by 5 bases and 8 bases, with 16 bases remaining between them. The CDR3 consists of 14 residues. The germline V gene encodes CDR1 SGHNT and CDR2 YYREEE (reference sequence). The CDR3, as DNA: TGTGCCAGCAGAGACGCGGGGGGCAAAGAAAAACTGTTTTTT. This codes for CASRDAGGKEKLFF.

The chain employs TRBV14 and TRBJ1-3; D ambiguous. This CDR3 has 11 residues. Germline-derived CDR1 and CDR2 are SGHDN and FVKESK. Trimming pared 1 base from V and 10 bases from J, leaving 5 bases between. Here the CDR3 DNA reads TGTGCCAGCAGCCAAGGGGAGACCATATATTTT. Protein sequence: CASSQGETIYF.